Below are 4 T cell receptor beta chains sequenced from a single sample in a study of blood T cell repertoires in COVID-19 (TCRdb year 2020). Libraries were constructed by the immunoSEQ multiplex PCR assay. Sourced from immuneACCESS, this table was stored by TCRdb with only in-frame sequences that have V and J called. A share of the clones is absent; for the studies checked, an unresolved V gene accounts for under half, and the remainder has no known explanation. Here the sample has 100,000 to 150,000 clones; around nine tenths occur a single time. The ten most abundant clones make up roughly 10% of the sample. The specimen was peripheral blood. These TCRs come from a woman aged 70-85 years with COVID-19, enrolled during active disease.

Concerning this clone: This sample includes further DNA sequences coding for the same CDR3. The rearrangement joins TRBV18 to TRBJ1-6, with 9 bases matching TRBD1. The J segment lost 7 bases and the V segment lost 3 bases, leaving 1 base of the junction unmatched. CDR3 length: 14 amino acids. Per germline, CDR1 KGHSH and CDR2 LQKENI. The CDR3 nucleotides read TGTGCCAGCTCACCGGGACAGGGAAATTCACCCCTCCACTTT. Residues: CASSPGQGNSPLHF.

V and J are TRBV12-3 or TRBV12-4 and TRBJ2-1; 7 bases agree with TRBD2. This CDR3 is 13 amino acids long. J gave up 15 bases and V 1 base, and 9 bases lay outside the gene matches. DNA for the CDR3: TGTGCCAGCAGTTTAGGGTTGGCGGGGGTTATGTTCTTC. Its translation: CASSLGLAGVMFF.

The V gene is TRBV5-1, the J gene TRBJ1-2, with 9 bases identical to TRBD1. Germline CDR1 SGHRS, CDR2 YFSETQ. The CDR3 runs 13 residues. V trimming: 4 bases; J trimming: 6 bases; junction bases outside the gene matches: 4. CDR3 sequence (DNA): TGCGCCAGCAGCGATACAGGGGGCGATGGCTACACCTTC. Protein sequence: CASSDTGGDGYTF.

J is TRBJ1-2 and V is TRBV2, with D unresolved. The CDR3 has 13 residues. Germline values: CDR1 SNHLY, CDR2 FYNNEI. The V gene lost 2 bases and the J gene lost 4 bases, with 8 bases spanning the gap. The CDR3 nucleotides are TGTGCCAGCAGTGAACGGTATTTCTATGGCTACACCTTC. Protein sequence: CASSERYFYGYTF.